Listed here are 17 T cell receptor beta chains from one sample, sequenced in a study of blood T cell repertoires in COVID-19. Assay used: immunoSEQ multiplex PCR; TCRdb lists only in-frame clones, some missing. Among hundreds of thousands of clones listed, around 86% were seen once. The specimen was peripheral blood. Receptors originate from a young woman with active or convalescent COVID-19.

This chain uses TRBV2 with TRBJ2-7, with 9 bases fitting TRBD1. Losses at the gene ends were 7 bases for V and 2 bases for J; bases not matched to a gene: 3. Germline V gene data show CDR1 as SNHLY and CDR2 as FYNNEI. The CDR3 has 13 amino acids. As DNA, the CDR3 is TGTGCCAGCATAAGGACAGGGGCCTACGAGCAGTACTTC. Its translation: CASIRTGAYEQYF.

The chain combines TRBV19 with TRBJ2-1; TRBD1 agrees at 9 bases. CDR3 length: 19 amino acids. The germline CDR1 and CDR2 sequences are LNHDA and SQIVND (reference sequence). The V gene end was trimmed by 5 bases and the J gene end by 4 bases; junction bases not matched to a gene: 18. CDR3 in DNA: TGTGCCAGTAGTGTCCTACCGGGACAGGGAATCGAACTATACAATGAGCAGTTCTTC. Its translation: CASSVLPGQGIELYNEQFF.

The CDR3 DNA follows: TGTGCCAGCTCACCGACAGGGAGTAATTCACCCCTCCACTTT. It codes for CASSPTGSNSPLHF. The rearrangement links TRBV18 to TRBJ1-6, with 7 bases fitting TRBD1. Germline trimming cut 3 bases from V and 6 bases from J; bases unmatched to any gene: 2. CDR3 length: 14 residues. Germline CDR1 reads KGHSH; CDR2 reads LQKENI. Combining the CDR3 with reference TRBV18 and TRBJ1-6 gives the whole variable domain NAGVMQNPRHLVRRRGQEARLRCSPMKGHSHVYWYRQLPEEGLKFMVYLQKENIIDESGMPKERFSAEFPKEGPSILRIQQVVRGDSAAYFCASSPTGSNSPLHFGNGTRLTVT.

The CDR3 DNA sequence: TGTGCCAGCAGTTACCGCCGGGAGTGGTGGGACACCGGGGAGCTGTTTTTT. This codes for CASSYRREWWDTGELFF. The rearrangement links TRBV6-2 or TRBV6-3 to TRBJ2-2; maybe TRBD2 (6 bases). V shed 2 bases and J shed 3 bases, with 16 bases lying between them. The CDR3 totals 17 residues. In germline, CDR1 is MNHEY, CDR2 SVGEGT.

This clone was observed a handful of times. The chain carries TRBV6-2 or TRBV6-3 and TRBJ1-5; 10 bases agree with TRBD1. This CDR3 is 17 amino acids long. The germline gives CDR1 MNHEY, CDR2 SVGEGT. With V trimmed by 5 bases and J by 4 bases, 11 bases remained unmatched. CDR3 nucleotide sequence: TGTGCCAGCAGTACTCCCTTTGGGACAGGGGATAATCAGCCCCAGCATTTT. Protein sequence: CASSTPFGTGDNQPQHF.

The chain has TRBV18 and TRBJ2-1, with D tentatively TRBD1 (6 bases). CDR1 and CDR2 (germline): KGHSH, LQKENI. The V and J ends lost 3 bases and 0 bases respectively, with 12 bases between them. CDR3 length: 16 amino acids. CDR3 in amino acids: CASSPDSPSSYNEQFF. The CDR3 DNA follows: TGTGCCAGCTCACCGGACAGCCCGAGCTCCTACAATGAGCAGTTCTTC. Full variable domain (remainder filled in from reference TRBV18 and TRBJ2-1): NAGVMQNPRHLVRRRGQEARLRCSPMKGHSHVYWYRQLPEEGLKFMVYLQKENIIDESGMPKERFSAEFPKEGPSILRIQQVVRGDSAAYFCASSPDSPSSYNEQFFGPGTRLTVL.

This chain uses TRBV7-9 with TRBJ1-2; maybe TRBD1 (5 bases). This CDR3 region has 13 residues. V was trimmed by 4 bases and J by 4 bases, leaving 10 bases between them. Germline V CDR1 and CDR2: SEHNR, FQNEAQ (reference sequence). For the CDR3, the DNA is TGTGCCAGCAGCTCGACAGCAATCTATGGCTACACCTTC. This gives the protein CASSSTAIYGYTF.

The J gene is TRBJ1-3, the V gene TRBV10-3, with D possibly being TRBD1 (5 bases). Germline V CDR1 and CDR2: ENHRY, SYGVKD. V was clipped by 2 bases and J by 0 bases, with 11 bases between them. There are 16 residues in the CDR3. CDR3 bases: TGTGCCATCAGTGAGGTGGGGCCTAGCTCTGGAAACACCATATATTTT. Amino acid sequence: CAISEVGPSSGNTIYF.

The chain uses TRBV4-1 and TRBJ2-2; the D is unclear. The CDR3 sequence is 15 residues long. V was trimmed by 3 bases and J by 5 bases, leaving 13 bases between them. The germline CDR1 and CDR2 sequences are MGHRA and YSYEKL. The DNA for the CDR3 is TGCGCCAGCAGCCAGTCCTCTCTCGGGACCGGGGAGCTGTTTTTT. The encoded protein is CASSQSSLGTGELFF.

This chain uses TRBV4-1 with TRBJ2-1; the D gene is possibly TRBD2 (5 bases). CDR1 MGHRA and CDR2 YSYEKL come from the germline V gene. The CDR3 has 12 amino acids. The V end lost 1 base, the J end lost 10 bases, and 8 bases lay between the germline ends. CDR3 coding DNA: TGCGCCAGCAGCCAAGTGGGGAGCGAGCAGTTCTTC. Its protein is CASSQVGSEQFF.

Written as DNA, the CDR3 is TGTGCCAGCAGCGTCTTGTCAGATACGCAGTATTTT. Translating it yields CASSVLSDTQYF. The chain carries TRBV9 and TRBJ2-3; D is ambiguous. Trimming cost V 2 bases and J 4 bases, with 5 bases left between them. Germline CDR1 reads SGDLS; CDR2 reads YYNGEE. There are 12 residues in the CDR3. Combining the CDR3 with reference TRBV9 and TRBJ2-3 gives the whole variable domain DSGVTQTPKHLITATGQRVTLRCSPRSGDLSVYWYQQSLDQGLQFLIQYYNGEERAKGNILERFSAQQFPDLHSELNLSSLELGDSALYFCASSVLSDTQYFGPGTRLTVL.

The CDR3 sequence is CASSSGVETQYF. DNA for the CDR3: TGTGCCAGCAGTTCGGGGGTAGAGACCCAGTACTTC. The chain recombines TRBV2 with TRBJ2-5; tentative D call: TRBD2 (6 bases). The CDR3 is 12 amino acids. Germline V gene lookup returns CDR1 SNHLY and CDR2 FYNNEI. Trimming stripped 5 bases from V and 4 bases from J, with 8 bases between.

The V gene is TRBV29-1, the J gene TRBJ1-2; D remains unclear. Deletions cut 5 bases from V and 8 bases from J, with 15 bases between. Germline CDR1 is SQVTM and CDR2 is ANQGSEA. The length of the CDR3 is 12 residues. The CDR3 loop reads CSVTMTDGGYTF. Written as DNA, the CDR3 is TGCAGCGTTACTATGACCGACGGGGGCTACACCTTC. Based on the CDR3 plus reference TRBV29-1 and TRBJ1-2, the full variable domain is SAVISQKPSRDICQRGTSLTIQCQVDSQVTMMFWYRQQPGQSLTLIATANQGSEATYESGFVIDKFPISRPNLTFSTLTVSNMSPEDSSIYLCSVTMTDGGYTFGSGTRLTVV.

In this sample, this clone turned up once. This chain joins TRBV7-2 and TRBJ1-1; D gene ambiguous. Per the germline V gene, CDR1 is SGHTA and CDR2 is FQGNSA. The CDR3 has 15 residues. Trimming left V 2 bases short and J 4 bases short, with 14 bases between. CDR3 amino acids: CASSLPLGGITEAFF. CDR3 coding DNA: TGTGCCAGCAGCTTACCACTCGGAGGTATCACTGAAGCTTTCTTT.

The chain has TRBV5-1 and TRBJ2-6, with 8 bases matching TRBD1. Germline loops: CDR1 SGHRS, CDR2 YFSETQ. This CDR3 region has 20 residues. The junction had 13 bases not matched to a gene; V was cut back by 2 bases and J by 0 bases. CDR3 region: CASSFGAATGGPSGANVLTF. In DNA form, the CDR3 reads TGCGCCAGCAGCTTTGGGGCTGCAACAGGGGGTCCCTCTGGGGCCAACGTCCTGACTTTC.

The sample holds one count of this clone. The chain links TRBV19 to TRBJ2-5, with 16 bases aligning to TRBD2. Germline CDR1 LNHDA, CDR2 SQIVND (reference sequence). The J segment lost 7 bases and the V segment lost 6 bases, leaving 14 bases of the junction unmatched. The CDR3 runs 18 residues. The CDR3 spells CASSKGLAGGLISWTQYF. CDR3 sequence (DNA): TGTGCCAGTAGCAAGGGACTAGCGGGAGGGCTTATATCTTGGACCCAGTACTTC.

The chain recombines TRBV19 with TRBJ2-1; 7 bases line up with TRBD2. CDR1 LNHDA and CDR2 SQIVND come from the germline V gene (reference sequence). The CDR3 contains 15 residues. V lost 1 base, J lost 7 bases, and 7 bases stayed unmatched. In DNA form, the CDR3 reads TGTGCCAGTAGTATAGGGGGCGGGAGTATAAATGAGCAGTTCTTC. Its translation: CASSIGGGSINEQFF.